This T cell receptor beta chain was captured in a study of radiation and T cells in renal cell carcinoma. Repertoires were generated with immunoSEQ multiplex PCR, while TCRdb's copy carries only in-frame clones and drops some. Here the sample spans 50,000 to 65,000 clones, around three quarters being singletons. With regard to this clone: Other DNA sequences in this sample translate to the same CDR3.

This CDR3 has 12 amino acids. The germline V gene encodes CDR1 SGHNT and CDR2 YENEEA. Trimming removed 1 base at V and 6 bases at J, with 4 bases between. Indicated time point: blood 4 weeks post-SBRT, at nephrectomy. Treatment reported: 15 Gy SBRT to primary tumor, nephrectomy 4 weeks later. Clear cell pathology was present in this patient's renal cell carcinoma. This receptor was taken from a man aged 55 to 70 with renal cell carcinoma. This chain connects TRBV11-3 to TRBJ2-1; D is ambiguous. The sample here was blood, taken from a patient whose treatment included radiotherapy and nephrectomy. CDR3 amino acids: CASSLGPNEQFF. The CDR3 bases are TGTGCCAGCAGCTTAGGGCCCAATGAGCAGTTCTTC.